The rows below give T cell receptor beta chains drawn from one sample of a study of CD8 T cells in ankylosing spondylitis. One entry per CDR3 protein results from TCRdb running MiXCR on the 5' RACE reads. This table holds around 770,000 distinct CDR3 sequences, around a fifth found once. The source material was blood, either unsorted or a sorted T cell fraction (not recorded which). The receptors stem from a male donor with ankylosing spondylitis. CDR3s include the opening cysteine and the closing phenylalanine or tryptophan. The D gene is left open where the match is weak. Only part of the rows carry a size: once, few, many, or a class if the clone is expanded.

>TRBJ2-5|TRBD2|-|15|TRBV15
CATSTSGRISETQYF
TGTGCCACCAGCACTAGCGGGAGAATCTCGGAGACCCAGTACTTC
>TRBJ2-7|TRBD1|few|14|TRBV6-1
CASSEGQRTYEQYF
TGTGCCAGCAGTGAGGGACAGCGGACCTACGAGCAGTACTTC
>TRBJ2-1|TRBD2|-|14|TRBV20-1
CSASSSGGAFEQFF
TGCAGTGCTTCTTCTAGCGGGGGGGCCTTCGAGCAGTTCTTC
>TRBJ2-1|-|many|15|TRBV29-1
CSVGMGRETHNEQFF
TGCAGCGTTGGAATGGGCAGGGAGACCCACAATGAGCAGTTCTTC
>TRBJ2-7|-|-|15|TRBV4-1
CASSQEGTEYYEQYF
TGCGCCAGCAGCCAAGAAGGGACGGAATACTACGAGCAGTACTTC
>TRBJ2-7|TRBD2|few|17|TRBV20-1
CSASPGLAGGVTYEQYF
TGCAGTGCTAGCCCGGGACTAGCGGGAGGAGTCACCTACGAGCAGTACTTC
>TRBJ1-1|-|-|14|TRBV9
CASSRTPGHTEAFF
TGTGCCAGCAGCCGCACGCCCGGGCACACTGAAGCTTTCTTT
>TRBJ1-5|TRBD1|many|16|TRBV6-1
CASRGQGTGGNQPQHF
TGTGCCAGCAGGGGACAGGGAACCGGCGGGAATCAGCCCCAGCATTTT
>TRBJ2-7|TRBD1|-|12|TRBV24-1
CATSLTGAEQYF
TGTGCCACCAGCCTGACAGGGGCCGAGCAGTACTTC
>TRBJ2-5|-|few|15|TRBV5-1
CASSPTTGHGETQYF
TGCGCCAGCAGCCCCACTACAGGGCATGGAGAGACCCAGTACTTC
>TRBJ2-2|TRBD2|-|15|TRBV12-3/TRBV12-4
CASSPREGPAGELFF
TGTGCCAGCAGCCCGCGGGAGGGCCCCGCCGGGGAGCTGTTTTTT
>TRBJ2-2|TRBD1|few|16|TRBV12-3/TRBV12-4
CASSPTRGPNTGELFF
TGTGCCAGCAGTCCGACCAGGGGGCCGAACACCGGGGAGCTGTTTTTT
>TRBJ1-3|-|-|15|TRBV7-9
CASSYDRPSGNTIYF
TGTGCCAGCAGCTACGACAGGCCCTCTGGAAACACCATATATTTT
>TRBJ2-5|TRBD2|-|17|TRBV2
CASSVFLAGGSQETQYF
TGTGCCAGCAGTGTCTTCCTAGCGGGGGGATCTCAAGAGACCCAGTACTTC
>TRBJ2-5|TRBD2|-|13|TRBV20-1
CSAAGTSKETQYF
TGCAGTGCGGCCGGGACTAGCAAGGAGACCCAGTACTTC
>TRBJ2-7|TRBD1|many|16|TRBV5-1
CASSRDSGQGDYEQYF
TGCGCCAGCAGCCGAGACTCGGGACAGGGAGACTACGAGCAGTACTTC
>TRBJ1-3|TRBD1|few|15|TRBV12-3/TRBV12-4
CASSLATGTGNTIYF
TGTGCCAGCAGTTTAGCGACAGGGACGGGAAACACCATATATTTT
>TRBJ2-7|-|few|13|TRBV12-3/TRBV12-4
CASSFIGQREQYF
TGTGCCAGCAGTTTCATCGGACAGAGGGAGCAGTACTTC
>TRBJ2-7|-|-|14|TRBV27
CASAAGSSSYEQYF
TGTGCCAGCGCCGCCGGGTCTAGCTCCTACGAGCAGTACTTC
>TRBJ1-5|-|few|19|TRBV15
CATSRARHPSLYSNQPQHF
TGTGCCACCAGCAGAGCGAGACACCCGTCCCTTTATAGCAATCAGCCCCAGCATTTT
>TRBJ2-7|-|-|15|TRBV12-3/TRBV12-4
CASSPPGPGPYEQYF
TGTGCCAGCAGTCCCCCCGGCCCGGGACCCTACGAGCAGTACTTC
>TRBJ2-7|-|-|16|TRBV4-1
CASSQDLAKEGYEQYF
TGCGCCAGCAGCCAAGATTTAGCAAAGGAGGGTTACGAGCAGTACTTC
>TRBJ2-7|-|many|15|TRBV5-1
CASSLGWQPSYEQYF
TGCGCCAGCAGCTTGGGTTGGCAGCCCTCCTACGAGCAGTACTTC
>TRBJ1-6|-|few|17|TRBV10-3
CAKRRGPVGRGNSPLHF
TGTGCCAAACGGAGGGGCCCCGTTGGCAGGGGTAATTCACCCCTCCACTTT
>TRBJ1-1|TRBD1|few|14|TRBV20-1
CSAITGTGNTEAFF
TGCAGTGCTATTACCGGGACAGGGAACACTGAAGCTTTCTTT
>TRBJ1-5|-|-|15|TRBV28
CASSFGLYSNQPQHF
TGTGCCAGCAGTTTTGGCCTGTATAGCAATCAGCCCCAGCATTTT
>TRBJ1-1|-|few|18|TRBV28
CASSLWGRVAGAGTEAFF
TGTGCCAGCAGTTTATGGGGGCGGGTGGCGGGCGCGGGGACTGAAGCTTTCTTT
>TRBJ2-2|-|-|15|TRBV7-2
CASSLVRTTTGELFF
TGTGCCAGCAGCTTAGTTAGGACAACCACCGGGGAGCTGTTTTTT
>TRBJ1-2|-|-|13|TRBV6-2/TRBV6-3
CASSELLQGAYTF
TGTGCCAGCAGCGAACTCCTACAGGGCGCCTACACCTTC
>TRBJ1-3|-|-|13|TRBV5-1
CASSLLEGNTIYF
TGCGCCAGCAGCTTGTTAGAGGGGAACACCATATATTTT
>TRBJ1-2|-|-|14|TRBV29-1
CSVGVSQGSHGYTF
TGCAGCGTTGGAGTTTCTCAAGGTAGCCATGGCTACACCTTC
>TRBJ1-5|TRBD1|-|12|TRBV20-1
CSARRTGQPQHF
TGCAGTGCTAGACGGACAGGGCAGCCCCAGCATTTT
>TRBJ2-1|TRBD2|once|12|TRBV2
CASSVTSGEQFF
TGTGCCAGCAGTGTAACTAGCGGGGAGCAGTTCTTC
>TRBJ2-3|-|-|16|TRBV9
CASSVVPGDATDTQYF
TGTGCCAGCAGCGTAGTCCCGGGGGATGCCACAGATACGCAGTATTTT
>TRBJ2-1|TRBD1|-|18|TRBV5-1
CASSFGRGQGTVRNEQFF
TGCGCCAGCAGCTTCGGCAGGGGGCAAGGTACCGTACGCAATGAGCAGTTCTTC
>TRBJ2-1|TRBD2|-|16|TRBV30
CAWSRTSKQLYNEQFF
TGTGCCTGGAGTCGGACTAGTAAACAGCTGTACAATGAGCAGTTCTTC
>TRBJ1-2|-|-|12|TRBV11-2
CASSGNLYGYTF
TGTGCCAGCAGCGGTAACTTGTATGGCTACACCTTC
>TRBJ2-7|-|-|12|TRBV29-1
CSVVSETREQYF
TGCAGCGTTGTAAGCGAAACGAGGGAGCAGTACTTC
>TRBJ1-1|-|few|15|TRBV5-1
CASSVQGLTNTEAFF
TGCGCCAGCAGCGTACAGGGTTTGACGAACACTGAAGCTTTCTTT
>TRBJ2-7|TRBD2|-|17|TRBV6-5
CASSYSVIAGGPYEQYF
TGTGCCAGCAGTTACTCGGTTATAGCGGGAGGTCCCTACGAGCAGTACTTC
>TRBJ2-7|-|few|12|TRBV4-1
CASSQEGVALYF
TGCGCCAGCAGCCAAGAGGGAGTAGCGCTGTACTTC
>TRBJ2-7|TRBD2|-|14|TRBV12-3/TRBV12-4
CASSGTSETYEQYF
TGTGCCAGCAGTGGGACTAGCGAAACCTACGAGCAGTACTTC
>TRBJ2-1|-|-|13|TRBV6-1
CASSSWGDNEQFF
TGTGCCAGCAGTAGCTGGGGCGACAATGAGCAGTTCTTC
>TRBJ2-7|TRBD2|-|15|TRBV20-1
CSARTPGGGSYEQYF
TGCAGTGCTAGGACCCCTGGGGGAGGGTCCTACGAGCAGTACTTC
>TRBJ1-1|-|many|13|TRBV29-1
CSVDEQMNTEAFF
TGCAGCGTTGATGAACAGATGAACACTGAAGCTTTCTTT
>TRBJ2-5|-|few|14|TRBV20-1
CSARTVKGQETQYF
TGCAGTGCTCGGACAGTGAAGGGACAAGAGACCCAGTACTTC
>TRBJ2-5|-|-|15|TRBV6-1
CASSPSAGGRETQYF
TGTGCCAGCAGTCCCTCCGCTGGGGGCCGGGAGACCCAGTACTTC
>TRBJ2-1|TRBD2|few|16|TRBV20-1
CSARSTGTSRYNEQFF
TGCAGTGCTAGATCCACCGGGACTAGCAGGTACAATGAGCAGTTCTTC
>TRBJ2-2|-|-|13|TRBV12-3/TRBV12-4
CASSLETTGELFF
TGTGCCAGCAGTTTAGAAACCACCGGGGAGCTGTTTTTT
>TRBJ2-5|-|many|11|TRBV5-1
CASRSGETQYF
TGTGCCAGCAGGAGCGGAGAGACCCAGTACTTC
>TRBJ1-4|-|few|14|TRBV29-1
CSASRGLANEKLFF
TGCAGCGCATCAAGGGGGTTAGCTAATGAAAAACTGTTTTTT